The 7 T cell receptor beta chains in this list originate from one sample, sequenced in a study of T cell repertoires in cytomegalovirus infection. TCRdb called the reads again in MiXCR, with one record for every CDR3 protein. The sample holds nearly 550,000 distinct CDR3 sequences, more than 15% seen once. Sequencing was carried out using CD8+ T cells from PBMCs. The receptors come from a human donor in good health (CMV status not recorded). Some clones in this sample may be carry-over from other donors' samples.

In this sample, this clonotype turned up many times. This chain links TRBV7-9 with TRBJ1-1, with D possibly matching TRBD1 (5 bases). Germline V gene lookup returns CDR1 SEHNR and CDR2 FQNEAQ (reference sequence). V lost 7 bases and J 1 base, leaving 25 bases between the germline ends. The CDR3 length is 18 residues. The CDR3 coding sequence is TGTGCCAGCACTTCGCCCCTAAGCAGTAGGACATCGAACACTGAAGCTTTCTTT. Its translation: CASTSPLSSRTSNTEAFF.

There are a few counts of this clonotype. V and J are TRBV27 and TRBJ2-7, with a tentative D call TRBD1 (6 bases). Deletions cut 0 bases from V and 2 bases from J, with 11 bases between. Germline CDR1 is MNHEY and CDR2 is SMNVEV (reference sequence). The CDR3 consists of 15 residues. The CDR3 loop is CASSLSGRGTYEQYF. DNA of the CDR3: TGTGCCAGCAGTTTATCGGGCAGGGGAACCTACGAGCAGTACTTC.

V is TRBV23-1 and J is TRBJ1-5; 7 bases are shared with TRBD1. TRBV23-1 is treated as an ORF (open reading frame) with a function not yet certain. The CDR3 has 16 amino acids. With 9 bases clipped from V and 3 bases from J, the junction kept 14 bases outside the gene matches. The CDR3 protein is CARRVRGHPFNQPQHF. The CDR3 DNA reads TGCGCCAGACGGGTTAGGGGGCATCCCTTCAATCAGCCCCAGCATTTT.

This clonotype was observed at least ten times. This chain joins TRBV7-6 and TRBJ2-2; 7 nucleotides align to TRBD1. This CDR3 has 16 residues. Germline lookup yields CDR1 SGHVS and CDR2 FNYEAQ. The junction had 5 bases not matched to a gene; V was cut back by 2 bases and J by 2 bases. The CDR3 is CASSLHRQGNTGELFF. The CDR3 DNA sequence: TGTGCCAGCAGCTTACATCGACAGGGAAACACCGGGGAGCTGTTTTTT.

This clonotype was found many times. The chain carries TRBV11-2 and TRBJ2-1, with a possible D match to TRBD1 (5 bases). V was shortened by 0 bases and J by 6 bases, with 15 bases between the two germline ends. Germline loops: CDR1 SGHAT, CDR2 FQNNGV. The CDR3 totals 16 residues. The CDR3 bases are TGTGCCAGCAGCTTAGAGGGCAGGGTAATTTTCAATGAGCAGTTCTTC. This sequence encodes CASSLEGRVIFNEQFF.

This clonotype was counted at least ten times. The chain recombines TRBV29-1 with TRBJ2-1, with a possible D match to TRBD2 (5 bases). Trimming shortened V by 0 bases and J by 8 bases, and 14 bases separated the two germline ends. Per germline, CDR1 SQVTM and CDR2 ANQGSEA. The CDR3 is made up of 14 amino acids. The CDR3 protein is CSVEDPGGGDEQFF. DNA of the CDR3: TGCAGCGTTGAAGATCCAGGTGGAGGCGATGAGCAGTTCTTC.

Many counts were recorded for this clonotype. The chain recombines TRBV12-5 with TRBJ2-7; D perhaps matches TRBD2 (6 bases). Between the trimmed V and J ends, which lost 2 bases and 4 bases, there was a span of 12 bases. Germline lookup yields CDR1 LGHNT and CDR2 FRNRAP. The CDR3 extends over 14 amino acids. The CDR3 bases are TGTGCTAGTGGTTTGATCGGGGGTGAGTACGAGCAGTACTTC. It specifies CASGLIGGEYEQYF. Based on the CDR3 plus reference TRBV12-5 and TRBJ2-7, the full variable domain is DARVTQTPRHKVTEMGQEVTMRCQPILGHNTVFWYRQTMMQGLELLAYFRNRAPLDDSGMPKDRFSAEMPDATLATLKIQPSEPRDSAVYFCASGLIGGEYEQYFGPGTRLTVT.